Each of the 2 T cell receptor beta chains below was sequenced from the same sample in a study of CD8 T cells in ankylosing spondylitis. From the 5' RACE reads, TCRdb called clonotypes with MiXCR, one entry per CDR3 protein. The sample lists around 300,000 distinct CDR3 sequences, roughly 14% occurring once. Sequenced input: blood, either unsorted or a sorted T cell fraction (not recorded which). The origin of the receptors is a male donor with ankylosing spondylitis or in good health (not recorded which).

J is TRBJ1-1 and V is TRBV4-1; D gene unclear. The CDR3 runs to 18 residues. V lost 1 base to trimming and J lost 0 bases, with 18 bases between them. CDR1 is MGHRA, CDR2 YSYEKL, per germline. The CDR3 DNA is TGCGCCAGCAGCCAAGGCAGTCTGGGTGGCATTATGAACACTGAAGCTTTCTTT. Translating it yields CASSQGSLGGIMNTEAFF.

This clonotype was observed a few times. This rearrangement joins TRBV6-5 to TRBJ2-7; 7 bases fit TRBD2. CDR3 size: 16 residues. Germline values: CDR1 MNHEY, CDR2 SVGAGI. With V trimmed by 0 bases and J by 5 bases, 10 bases remained unmatched. In DNA form, the CDR3 reads TGTGCCAGCAGTTACTCGATCGGAGCGGGAAACCACGAGCAGTACTTC. It specifies CASSYSIGAGNHEQYF.